The clone carrying this TCR beta chain appeared a few times. This entry comes from a study of identical twins. A single record per CDR3 protein comes from TCRdb applying MiXCR to the 5' RACE reads. The profile shows 1.5 million or so distinct CDR3 sequences, about 32% of them singletons. The CDR3 extends over 13 amino acids. V lost 2 bases to trimming and J lost 4 bases, with 7 bases between them. Germline V CDR1 and CDR2: KGHDR, SFDVKD. The specimen was cord blood. The chain is built from TRBV24-1 and TRBJ1-2; D is uncertain. This TCR was recovered from a newborn girl in good health. The DNA of the CDR3 is TGTGCCACCAGTGATTCAGGAACCTATGGCTACACCTTC. Translation: CATSDSGTYGYTF.